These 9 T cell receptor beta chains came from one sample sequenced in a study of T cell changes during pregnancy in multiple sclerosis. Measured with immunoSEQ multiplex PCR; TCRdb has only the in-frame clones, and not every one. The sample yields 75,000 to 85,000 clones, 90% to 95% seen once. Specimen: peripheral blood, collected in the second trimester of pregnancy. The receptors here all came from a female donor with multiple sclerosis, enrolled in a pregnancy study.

In DNA, the CDR3 is TGCGCCAGCAGCGGGCCGATGAACACTGAAGCTTTCTTT. This sequence encodes CASSGPMNTEAFF. The chain links TRBV5-1 to TRBJ1-1; D gene unclear. The CDR3 consists of 13 residues. The V end was cut by 4 bases, the J end by 0 bases, with 7 bases between. CDR1 and CDR2 from the germline V gene are SGHRS and YFSETQ.

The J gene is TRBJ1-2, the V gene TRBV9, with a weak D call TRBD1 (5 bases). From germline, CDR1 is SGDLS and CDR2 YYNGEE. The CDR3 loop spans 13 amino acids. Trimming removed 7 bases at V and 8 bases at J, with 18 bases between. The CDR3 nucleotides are TGTGCCAGCGTAGGAGGGGCGGATTACGGCTACACCTTC. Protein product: CASVGGADYGYTF.

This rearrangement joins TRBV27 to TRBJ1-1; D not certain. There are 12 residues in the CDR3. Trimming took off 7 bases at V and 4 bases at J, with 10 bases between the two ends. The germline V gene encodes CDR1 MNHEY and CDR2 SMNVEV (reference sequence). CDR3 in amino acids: CASMRVGTEAFF. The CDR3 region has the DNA TGTGCCAGCATGAGGGTGGGCACTGAAGCTTTCTTT.

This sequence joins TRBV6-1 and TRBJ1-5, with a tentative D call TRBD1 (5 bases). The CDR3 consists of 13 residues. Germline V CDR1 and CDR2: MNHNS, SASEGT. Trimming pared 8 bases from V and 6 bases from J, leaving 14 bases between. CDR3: CASAGQEVQPQHF. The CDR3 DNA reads TGTGCCAGCGCGGGGCAGGAGGTTCAGCCCCAGCATTTT.

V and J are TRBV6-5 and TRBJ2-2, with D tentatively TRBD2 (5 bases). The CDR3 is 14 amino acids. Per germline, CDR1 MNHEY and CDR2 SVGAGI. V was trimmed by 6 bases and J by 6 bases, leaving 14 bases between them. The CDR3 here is CASSRTSFAGELFF. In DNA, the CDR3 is TGTGCCAGCAGCAGAACTAGTTTCGCCGGGGAGCTGTTTTTT.

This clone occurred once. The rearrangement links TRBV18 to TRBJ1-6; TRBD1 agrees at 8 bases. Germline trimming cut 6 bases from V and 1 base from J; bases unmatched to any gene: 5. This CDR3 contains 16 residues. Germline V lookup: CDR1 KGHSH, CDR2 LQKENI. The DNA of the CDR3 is TGTGCCAGCTCGCCCCAGGGGGCTTCCTATAATTCACCCCTCCACTTT. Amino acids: CASSPQGASYNSPLHF.

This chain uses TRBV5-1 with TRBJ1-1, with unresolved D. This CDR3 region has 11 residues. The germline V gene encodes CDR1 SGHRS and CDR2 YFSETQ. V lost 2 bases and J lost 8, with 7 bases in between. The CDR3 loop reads CASSLNNEAFF. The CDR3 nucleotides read TGCGCCAGCAGCTTAAACAACGAAGCTTTCTTT.

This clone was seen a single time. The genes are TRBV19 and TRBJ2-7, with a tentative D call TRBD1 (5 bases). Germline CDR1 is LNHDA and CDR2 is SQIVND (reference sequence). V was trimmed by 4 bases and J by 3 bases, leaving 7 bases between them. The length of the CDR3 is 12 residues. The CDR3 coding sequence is TGTGCCAGTAGTAACAGGAACTACGAGCAGTACTTC. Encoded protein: CASSNRNYEQYF.

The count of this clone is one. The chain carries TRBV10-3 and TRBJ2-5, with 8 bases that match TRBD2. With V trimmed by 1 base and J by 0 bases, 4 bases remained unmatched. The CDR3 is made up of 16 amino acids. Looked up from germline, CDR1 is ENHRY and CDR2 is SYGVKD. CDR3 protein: CAISEFTTSDQETQYF. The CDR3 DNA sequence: TGTGCCATCAGTGAGTTCACGACTAGCGACCAAGAGACCCAGTACTTC.